The T cell receptor beta chain described here comes from a study of T cells in Graves' hyperthyroidism and ophthalmopathy (dated by TCRdb to between 2017 and 2020). Turning to the overall study: A discovery cohort of about 100 patients, approximately 45 with Graves' ophthalmopathy and 55 to 60 with stable Graves' hyperthyroidism, was used to find distinguishing TCR V-J signatures. Prospective prediction of ophthalmopathy was tested in an independent validation cohort of about 19 hyperthyroidism patients and some 17 patients who later progressed to ophthalmopathy. The roughly 100 discovery patients were randomly divided into training and test sets at a 7:3 ratio. The study also compared thyroid tissue and blood T-cell repertoires from a handful of Graves' hyperthyroidism patients. Following sampling, methimazole starting at 30 mg daily was given to hyperthyroidism patients, and high-dose intravenous methylprednisolone was given to ophthalmopathy patients. TCR Vbeta CDR3 sequencing of approximately 140 peripheral blood samples (around 45 ophthalmopathy, over 70 hyperthyroidism and around 17 progressor patients) is reported in the paper.

Amplification of TCR beta CDR3 regions was carried out from RNA transcripts. A first-round RT-PCR of the TCR CDR3 used the HTBI primer set with the Qiagen OneStep RT-PCR kit. The libraries were constructed in a second round of multiplex PCR and then size-selected and purified. Libraries were sequenced paired-end with 100 bp reads on an Illumina HiSeq2000. The authors' pipeline ran thus. SOAPnuke was used to process the raw data, removing reads that contained adapters or uncalled bases, had a mean Phred below 15, or lacked an exact match to the constant primer or identifier. COPE v1.2.5 was used to merge the high-quality paired reads, and each unique nucleotide sequence was defined as a clonotype. Clonotypes were aligned to IMGT TRBV, TRBD and TRBJ reference segments using MiTCR v1.1. The analysis was restricted to V-J combinations with a frequency above 0.0001, which together covered 99% to 99.2% of the repertoires. A TCS score was defined as the ratio of F50 (clonal expansion) to E x V (chaos), with BLOSUM62-based TCRdist applied between CDR3 peptides within each V-J. Welch's t-statistics and random forest reduced roughly 500 V-J features to 10 to 15, which were used in a naive Bayes classifier (R e1071). The Morisita-Horn index was used to measure how similar the thyroid and blood repertoires were. TCRdb passed the public sequencing reads through fastp at Q25 and MiXCR, retaining productive beta sequences. Each CDR3 protein gets just one entry, which takes the most common genes and DNA from the rows behind it. The V and J calls, along with clone size, are taken from TCRdb and not from the paper's own processing. The sample table shows about 660,000 distinct CDR3 sequences, and 40% to 55% are seen once. Less than 9.5% of the sample comes from the top ten.

Beyond this particular receptor, the publication reports: During validation, the model predicted progression to ophthalmopathy a median of around 7 months ahead of onset, with roughly 65% sensitivity and around 72% specificity. No statistical method was used to fix the sample size in advance, and group allocation was not hidden from the investigators. Ophthalmopathy was separated from stable hyperthyroidism by a 13 V-J signature model, with about 86% sensitivity and approximately 84% specificity obtained in cross-validation and 80%/75% obtained in testing. Most expanded thyroid clonotypes (frequency above 0.001) were also detected in blood, a finding suggesting that blood repertoires may reflect thyroid immune responses.

Taken from cysteine to phenylalanine, the CDR3 has 15 residues. Kept here is only the CDR3 DNA, which spans 45 bases and is read in frame from base 1. The germline ends are 13 bases apart after V is trimmed by 7 bases and J by 0 bases. The germline V gene supplies CDR1 SQVTM and CDR2 ANQGSEA. Exclusion was applied to patients with uncontrolled infections, other autoimmune diseases, pregnancy or lactation. Diagnoses relied on clinical symptoms, serum thyroxine and TRAb, thyroid ultrasound and orbital computed tomography. Total RNA was extracted using Trizol reagent, and RNA quality was assessed on an Agilent 2100 Bioanalyzer. With respect to this clonotype: No antigen is known for it. Base-call qualities are not available, and no considerably larger clone is one nucleotide away.

The sequence came from an adult man with Graves' disease, either hyperthyroidism or ophthalmopathy (not recorded which). Rearrangement joined TRBV29-1 to TRBJ1-6; there is no confident call for the D gene. Material for sequencing was peripheral blood or thyroid tissue (not recorded which). The nucleotides are TGCAGCGAAAGACGGGGAAGCTCCTATAATTCACCCCTCCACTTT. Its product reads: CSERRGSSYNSPLHF.